The 31 T cell receptor beta chains listed next were all sequenced from one sample in a study of OX40 agonist ivuxolimab in advanced cancers. The method was the immunoSEQ multiplex PCR assay. TCRdb took this table from immuneACCESS and kept in-frame rearrangements with V and J called. Such tables lack part of the clones; where checked against another copy, unresolved V genes explain under half of the gap, and the rest is unexplained. This sample gives some 62,000 clones in total; roughly 89% of them show up just once. The ten largest account for 5.2% of the sample. Sequencing used CD4+ or CD8+ T cells sorted from blood, obtained in a trial of the OX40 agonist ivuxolimab. These receptors all stem from an adult with an advanced solid tumor such as melanoma, head and neck, liver or kidney cancer.

This chain links TRBV6-5 with TRBJ1-2; TRBD1 is a possible D gene (6 bases). Germline V gene lookup returns CDR1 MNHEY and CDR2 SVGAGI. CDR3 length equals 13 residues. Between the trimmed V and J ends, which lost 2 bases and 4 bases, there was a span of 8 bases. The CDR3 nucleotides read TGTGCCAGCAGTTACCAGGGGACCTATGGCTACACCTTC. Its translation is CASSYQGTYGYTF.

The V gene is TRBV28, the J gene TRBJ1-1; no firm D call. V lost 5 bases and J lost 4, with 14 bases in between. Germline V CDR1 and CDR2: MDHEN, SYDVKM. The CDR3 is 14 residues long. The CDR3 DNA is TGTGCCAGCAGTCCTTCCGTATTGAGCACTGAAGCTTTCTTT. Translated, it gives CASSPSVLSTEAFF.

This rearrangement joins TRBV19 to TRBJ2-1; 11 positions agree with TRBD2. From germline, CDR1 is LNHDA and CDR2 SQIVND (reference sequence). The CDR3 runs to 14 residues. Trimming cost V 5 bases and J 8 bases; bases outside gene matches: 5. CDR3 protein: CASSAGLAVDEQFF. CDR3 bases: TGTGCCAGTAGTGCGGGACTAGCGGTCGATGAGCAGTTCTTC.

The genes are TRBV18 and TRBJ2-7; maybe TRBD1 (5 bases). CDR3 length: 14 amino acids. In germline, CDR1 is KGHSH, CDR2 LQKENI. Trimming pared 4 bases from V and 0 bases from J, leaving 10 bases between. CDR3 region: CASSLRQSSYEQYF. The CDR3, as DNA: TGTGCCAGCTCACTCCGACAGAGCTCCTACGAGCAGTACTTC. The full variable domain, in which reference TRBV18 and TRBJ2-7 provide the parts outside the CDR3, is NAGVMQNPRHLVRRRGQEARLRCSPMKGHSHVYWYRQLPEEGLKFMVYLQKENIIDESGMPKERFSAEFPKEGPSILRIQQVVRGDSAAYFCASSLRQSSYEQYFGPGTRLTVT.

This clone has more than one count but fewer than ten. The chain joins TRBV28 to TRBJ1-1; no firm D call. Germline assignment: CDR1 MDHEN and CDR2 SYDVKM. V was pared by 8 bases and J by 1 base, with 5 bases between. This CDR3 region has 11 residues. Here the CDR3 reads CASRGNTEAFF. The CDR3 DNA is TGTGCCAGCCGGGGGAACACTGAAGCTTTCTTT.

The chain couples TRBV29-1 to TRBJ2-3, with 12 bases lining up with TRBD2. The CDR3 runs 15 residues. Germline V CDR1 and CDR2: SQVTM, ANQGSEA. V shed 1 base, J shed 2 bases, and the junction held 1 base outside the gene matches. The CDR3 nucleotides are TGCAGCGTTGAAGGACTAGCGGGGGTCACAGATACGCAGTATTTT. Its translation: CSVEGLAGVTDTQYF.

CDR3 bases: TGTGCCAGCAGCTCTACAGGGAGTTATCAGCCCCAGCATTTT. The encoded protein is CASSSTGSYQPQHF. J is TRBJ1-5 and V is TRBV7-9; a possible D gene is TRBD1 (6 bases). The germline V gene encodes CDR1 SEHNR and CDR2 FQNEAQ (reference sequence). The V gene lost 4 bases and the J gene lost 5 bases, with 12 bases spanning the gap. The CDR3 covers 14 residues.

The gene calls are TRBV29-1 and TRBJ2-7, with 8 bases fitting TRBD2. This CDR3 has 13 amino acids. J was trimmed by 6 bases and V by 3 bases; bases with no gene match: 7. Germline CDR1 is SQVTM and CDR2 is ANQGSEA. The DNA for the CDR3 is TGCAGCGTTGAGACGGGAGGGCGGGGCGAGCAGTACTTC. This gives the protein CSVETGGRGEQYF.

V is TRBV7-2 and J is TRBJ2-2; 11 nucleotides agree with TRBD1. This CDR3 has 15 residues. CDR1 is SGHTA and CDR2 is FQGNSA in the germline V gene. Unmatched junction bases numbered 2, after V lost 2 bases and J lost 6 bases. CDR3 bases: TGTGCCAGCAGCTTACGGACAGGGGGCGCCGGGGAGCTGTTTTTT. Protein product: CASSLRTGGAGELFF.

This clone was seen more than once but under ten times. The chain combines TRBV2 with TRBJ1-1; D is uncertain. The V gene lost 1 base and the J gene lost 7 bases, with 10 bases spanning the gap. Germline loops: CDR1 SNHLY, CDR2 FYNNEI. The CDR3 has 13 residues. CDR3 in DNA: TGTGCCAGCAGTGAAGAAGTCAGCCATGAAGCTTTCTTT. Translation: CASSEEVSHEAFF.

The chain has TRBV28 and TRBJ1-5, with D unresolved. The CDR3 is 13 amino acids. Germline V gene data show CDR1 as MDHEN and CDR2 as SYDVKM. The ends were cut back, 3 bases at V and 7 bases at J, with 10 bases in the middle. CDR3 coding DNA: TGTGCCAGCAGTTTGCTTGTAGGACAGCCCCAGCATTTT. It specifies CASSLLVGQPQHF.

The chain recombines TRBV20-1 with TRBJ2-7; D is unclear. The CDR3 length is 11 residues. The V end lost 0 bases, the J end lost 5 bases, and 5 bases lay between the germline ends. Germline-derived CDR1 and CDR2 are DFQATT and SNEGSKA (reference sequence). The CDR3 nucleotides are TGCAGTGCTAGAGATGAGAACGAGCAGTACTTC. Translated: CSARDENEQYF.

This chain connects TRBV19 to TRBJ1-1; D possibly corresponds to TRBD1 (6 bases). The V end lost 9 bases, the J end lost 4 bases, and 15 bases lay between the germline ends. Looked up from germline, CDR1 is LNHDA and CDR2 is SQIVND (reference sequence). This CDR3 contains 13 residues. The CDR3: CASQQGPGTEAFF. The CDR3 nucleotides read TGTGCCAGCCAACAGGGCCCAGGCACTGAAGCTTTCTTT. The whole variable domain, filled in from reference TRBV19 and TRBJ1-1, reads DGGITQSPKYLFRKEGQNVTLSCEQNLNHDAMYWYRQDPGQGLRLIYYSQIVNDFQKGDIAEGYSVSREKKESFPLTVTSAQKNPTAFYLCASQQGPGTEAFFGQGTRLTVV.

The chain is built from TRBV7-9 and TRBJ1-1; a possible D gene is TRBD1 (5 bases). V was cut by 1 base and J by 6 bases, with 9 bases left in between. The germline CDR1 and CDR2 sequences are SEHNR and FQNEAQ (reference sequence). The CDR3 spans 13 residues. CDR3 in amino acids: CASSLEMGPEAFF. In DNA, the CDR3 is TGTGCCAGCAGCTTAGAGATGGGACCTGAAGCTTTCTTT. The entire variable domain, with the rest obtained from reference TRBV7-9 and TRBJ1-1, is as follows: DTGVSQNPRHKITKRGQNVTFRCDPISEHNRLYWYRQTLGQGPEFLTYFQNEAQLEKSRLLSDRFSAERPKGSFSTLEIQRTEQGDSAMYLCASSLEMGPEAFFGQGTRLTVV.

The V call is TRBV28, the J call TRBJ2-7, with 9 bases lining up with TRBD2. V was pared by 5 bases and J by 6 bases, with 11 bases of the junction left unmatched. CDR1 is MDHEN and CDR2 is SYDVKM in the germline V gene. The CDR3 totals 15 residues. The CDR3 nucleotides are TGTGCCAGCAGTCAGAGGCGCGGGAGGGCCGGCGAGCAGTACTTC. Amino acid sequence: CASSQRRGRAGEQYF.

This chain connects TRBV12-5 to TRBJ2-1; the match to TRBD2 covers 11 bases. V trimming: 3 bases; J trimming: 7 bases; junction bases outside the gene matches: 14. Germline V gene data show CDR1 as LGHNT and CDR2 as FRNRAP. This CDR3 contains 18 residues. The DNA for the CDR3 is TGTGCTAGTGGTTTACAACAGCCTCTAGCGGGAGGTAAAAATGAGCAGTTCTTC. It is translated as CASGLQQPLAGGKNEQFF.

This chain links TRBV30 with TRBJ1-5, with 8 bases matching TRBD1. Germline-derived CDR1 and CDR2 are GTSNPN and SVGIG (reference sequence). V was pared by 2 bases and J by 5 bases, with 8 bases of the junction left unmatched. CDR3 size: 15 residues. CDR3 residues: CAWSYGQGAYQPQHF. The CDR3 nucleotides read TGTGCCTGGAGTTACGGCCAGGGGGCCTATCAGCCCCAGCATTTT. The full variable domain, completed using reference TRBV30 and TRBJ1-5, is SQTIHQWPATLVQPVGSPLSLECTVEGTSNPNLYWYRQAAGRGLQLLFYSVGIGQISSEVPQNLSASRPQDRQFILSSKKLLLSDSGFYLCAWSYGQGAYQPQHFGDGTRLSIL.

The chain carries TRBV11-3 and TRBJ2-2; possibly TRBD2 for D (6 bases). Between the trimmed V and J ends, which lost 1 base and 2 bases, there was a span of 8 bases. CDR1 and CDR2 (germline): SGHNT, YENEEA. This CDR3 has 15 residues. CDR3 DNA sequence: TGTGCCAGCAGCTTAGCGGGAGAAAACACCGGGGAGCTGTTTTTT. Translating it yields CASSLAGENTGELFF.

This chain connects TRBV27 to TRBJ1-1; unclear D gene. Trimming left V 6 bases short and J 1 base short, with 12 bases between. Germline assignment: CDR1 MNHEY and CDR2 SMNVEV (reference sequence). CDR3 length: 14 residues. The CDR3, as DNA: TGTGCCAGCAGACTAGCGGAGTGGAACACTGAAGCTTTCTTT. Amino acids: CASRLAEWNTEAFF.

The chain carries TRBV7-9 and TRBJ2-7, with D maybe TRBD2 (5 bases). The V gene lost 5 bases and the J gene lost 0 bases, with 17 bases spanning the gap. CDR1 is SEHNR and CDR2 is FQNEAQ in the germline V gene (reference sequence). The CDR3 contains 16 residues. This chain's CDR3 is CASSPGGSLSSYEQYF. The DNA of the CDR3 is TGTGCCAGCAGCCCCGGCGGGTCCCTGAGCTCCTACGAGCAGTACTTC.

On this clone: Mismatch with germline at one junction end may stem from a read error. This chain links TRBV7-7 with TRBJ2-1, with TRBD2 matching 7 bases. The V gene's germline CDR1 is SSHAT and CDR2 FNYEAQ (reference sequence). The CDR3 runs to 16 residues. CDR3 DNA: TGTGCTAGCAGCTCTTCTAGCGGCTCAGCCTACAATGAGCAGTTCTTC. This sequence encodes CASSSSSGSAYNEQFF.

The chain carries TRBV5-1 and TRBJ1-2; D possibly corresponds to TRBD1 (5 bases). CDR1 is SGHRS, CDR2 YFSETQ, per germline. V lost 0 bases and J lost 2, with 14 bases in between. CDR3 length: 16 residues. DNA for the CDR3: TGCGCCAGCAGCTTGGAGGTATCCGACAGAAACTATGGCTACACCTTC. Translating it yields CASSLEVSDRNYGYTF.

The rearrangement joins TRBV18 to TRBJ2-2; D unclear. Per the germline V gene, CDR1 is KGHSH and CDR2 is LQKENI. Trimming cost V 3 bases and J 4 bases, with 12 bases left between them. The CDR3 length is 15 residues. The CDR3 here is CASSPAASGTGELFF. As DNA, the CDR3 is TGTGCCAGCTCACCTGCGGCTTCAGGCACCGGGGAGCTGTTTTTT.

The V call is TRBV5-1, the J call TRBJ2-5; D not certain. With 6 bases removed from V and 1 base from J, the gap between germline ends came to 4 bases. This CDR3 is 11 amino acids long. Per the germline V gene, CDR1 is SGHRS and CDR2 is YFSETQ. The CDR3 loop is CASTAQETQYF. Written as DNA, the CDR3 is TGCGCCAGCACAGCCCAAGAGACCCAGTACTTC.

This clone turned up a few times. This CDR3 reads CASRTGAYNTIYF. In DNA, the CDR3 is TGTGCCAGCAGGACAGGGGCGTACAACACCATATATTTT. The chain recombines TRBV6-1 with TRBJ1-3; 8 nucleotides match TRBD1. The germline V gene encodes CDR1 MNHNS and CDR2 SASEGT. The CDR3 runs 13 residues. Trimming at V came to 6 bases and at J to 7 bases, leaving 5 bases not matched to a gene.

V usage is TRBV15 and J usage is TRBJ2-7, with D tentatively TRBD1 or TRBD2 (5 bases each). Germline CDR1 reads LNHNV; CDR2 reads YYDKDF (reference sequence). Trimming shortened V by 4 bases and J by 3 bases, and 16 bases separated the two germline ends. The CDR3 covers 15 residues. The CDR3: CATSTGTGNYYEQYF. The CDR3 nucleotides read TGTGCCACCAGCACCGGGACCGGTAACTACTACGAGCAGTACTTC.

The chain has TRBV28 and TRBJ2-7; 13 bases match TRBD2. Germline CDR1 and CDR2: MDHEN and SYDVKM. The CDR3 is 15 residues long. V lost 7 bases and J lost 3; bases outside the gene matches: 6. The CDR3 coding sequence is TGTGCCAGCAAACGGACTAGCGGGAGTAGCTACGAGCAGTACTTC. The encoded protein is CASKRTSGSSYEQYF.

The rearrangement uses TRBV7-2 and TRBJ2-7; the match to TRBD2 covers 10 bases. This CDR3 comprises 15 residues. Germline-derived CDR1 and CDR2 are SGHTA and FQGNSA. J lost 2 bases, V lost 1 base, and 2 bases had no gene match. The CDR3 loop is CASSLVAGGPYEQYF. For the CDR3, the DNA is TGTGCCAGCAGCTTAGTAGCGGGAGGTCCCTACGAGCAGTACTTC.

V gene TRBV5-4 combines with J gene TRBJ1-4; D is ambiguous. Germline V gene sequence: CDR1 SGHNT, CDR2 YYREEE (reference sequence). This CDR3 region has 16 residues. Trimming took off 0 bases at V and 7 bases at J, with 16 bases between the two ends. This chain's CDR3 is CASSLDLRQDSEKLFF. The CDR3 DNA is TGTGCCAGCAGCTTGGACCTACGGCAGGACTCTGAAAAACTGTTTTTT.

The CDR3 DNA is TGTGCCAGCAGTTACCGGGAGACGACCTACAATGAGCAGTTCTTC. It specifies CASSYRETTYNEQFF. The chain joins TRBV6-5 to TRBJ2-1, with D possibly TRBD2 on 6 matching bases. The CDR3 contains 15 residues. V lost 2 bases, J lost 2 bases, and 10 bases lay in between. Germline lookup yields CDR1 MNHEY and CDR2 SVGAGI.

V is TRBV28 and J is TRBJ2-5; perhaps TRBD1 as D (6 bases). Germline lookup yields CDR1 MDHEN and CDR2 SYDVKM. V dropped 5 bases and J dropped 2 bases, with 15 bases sitting between them. This CDR3 region has 15 residues. The CDR3 region is CASSPRQVGQETQYF. DNA of the CDR3: TGTGCCAGCAGTCCCCGACAGGTGGGGCAAGAGACCCAGTACTTC. Using reference TRBV28 and TRBJ2-5 for the parts outside the CDR3, the full variable domain is DVKVTQSSRYLVKRTGEKVFLECVQDMDHENMFWYRQDPGLGLRLIYFSYDVKMKEKGDIPEGYSVSREKKERFSLILESASTNQTSMYLCASSPRQVGQETQYFGPGTRLLVL.